This T cell receptor (beta chain) is drawn from a study of T cells in Graves' hyperthyroidism and ophthalmopathy. Study background: Peripheral blood was collected at initial diagnosis, before any treatment.

TCR beta CDR3 sequences were amplified from RNA transcripts. The study used the HTBI primer set for a first-round RT-PCR of the TCR CDR3. TCRdb used MiXCR to reprocess the multiplex PCR reads, holding one entry per CDR3 protein. The sample has under 350,000 distinct CDR3 sequences, roughly 21% seen once; the top ten hold 50% to 65%. The CDR3 runs to 16 residues. From germline, CDR1 is SGHAT and CDR2 FQNNGV. Deletions cut 2 bases from V and 0 bases from J, with 8 bases between. This clonotype was seen ten or more times. Antigen specificity is unknown. Study-level points and caveats: Ophthalmopathy prediction by the model preceded onset by a median about 6.3 months. Stable hyperthyroidism was told apart from ophthalmopathy by a model built on 13 V-J features. Most clonotypes expanded in the thyroid (above 0.001) were also present in blood.

The chain recombines TRBV11-2 with TRBJ2-6; unclear D gene. The sequencing sample was made of blood. This clonotype was sampled from a woman between 50 and 59 years old with Graves' hyperthyroidism. In DNA form, the CDR3 reads TGTGCCAGCAGCTTAATCCCAAACTCTGGGGCCAACGTCCTGACTTTC. Translation gives CASSLIPNSGANVLTF. Supplemented by reference TRBV11-2 and TRBJ2-6, the full variable domain reads EAGVAQSPRYKIIEKRQSVAFWCNPISGHATLYWYQQILGQGPKLLIQFQNNGVVDDSQLPKDRFSAERLKGVDSTLKIQPAKLEDSAVYLCASSLIPNSGANVLTFGAGSRLTVL.